This paragraph covers one TCR beta chain sequence. The antigen is unknown. This specimen belongs to a study of CD8 T cells in ankylosing spondylitis. Study-wide results and caveats: According to the report, clones linked to the disease were significantly enriched in matched synovial fluid samples taken from ankylosing spondylitis patients. A motif of several highly homologous TCR beta variants was seen as apparently characteristic of ankylosing spondylitis blood.

The CDR3 has 12 amino acids. V lost 5 bases to trimming and J lost 8 bases, with 10 bases between them. Germline assignment: CDR1 LNHDA and CDR2 SQIVND (reference sequence). TCRdb re-called the 5' RACE reads with MiXCR, one entry per CDR3 protein. The table has 340,000 or so distinct CDR3 sequences, under 15% seen once. The sequencing sample was made of blood, either unsorted or a sorted T cell fraction (not recorded which). The receptor's source is a male donor with ankylosing spondylitis or in good health (not recorded which). The rearrangement uses TRBV19 and TRBJ2-1; D is perhaps TRBD1 (6 bases). CDR3 in DNA: TGTGCCAGTAGTGCCCACAGGGATGAGCAGTTCTTC. It yields the protein CASSAHRDEQFF.